Following are 31 T cell receptor beta chains from one sample sequenced in a study of radiation and T cells in renal cell carcinoma. The time point: blood 4 weeks post-SBRT, at nephrectomy. This sample's treatment: 15 Gy SBRT to primary tumor, nephrectomy 4 weeks later. Clones were read by immunoSEQ multiplex PCR, and TCRdb kept only the in-frame ones, dropping some. The table includes 130,000 to 150,000 clones, roughly 90% detected once. The sequences come from blood, collected from a patient whose treatment included radiotherapy and nephrectomy. The receptor set was obtained from a woman between 45 and 60 years old with renal cell carcinoma.

The chain is built from TRBV27 and TRBJ1-1, with 8 bases identical to TRBD1. CDR1 is MNHEY, CDR2 SMNVEV, per germline (reference sequence). The CDR3 is 14 amino acids. J was trimmed by 7 bases and V by 6 bases; bases with no gene match: 10. This chain's CDR3 is CASRMAGGRHEAFF. As DNA, the CDR3 is TGTGCCAGCAGAATGGCAGGGGGCCGGCATGAAGCTTTCTTT.

The rearrangement uses TRBV19 and TRBJ1-5; D gene unclear. The V and J ends lost 5 bases and 4 bases respectively, with 9 bases between them. The CDR3 loop spans 13 amino acids. From germline, CDR1 is LNHDA and CDR2 SQIVND (reference sequence). CDR3 sequence (DNA): TGTGCCAGTAGTCGGTTCGAAAATCAGCCCCAGCATTTT. This sequence encodes CASSRFENQPQHF.

The gene calls are TRBV2 and TRBJ1-1; D may be TRBD1 (6 bases). Trimming shortened V by 8 bases and J by 1 base, and 20 bases separated the two germline ends. CDR3 length: 16 amino acids. Germline lookup yields CDR1 SNHLY and CDR2 FYNNEI. The CDR3 protein is CASLRNRAPPNTEAFF. CDR3 sequence (DNA): TGTGCCAGCCTTCGAAACAGGGCCCCGCCGAACACTGAAGCTTTCTTT.

This chain uses TRBV7-8 with TRBJ2-2, with D hard to call. V was clipped by 5 bases and J by 4 bases, with 8 bases between them. The CDR3 has 13 residues. Germline assignment: CDR1 SGHVS and CDR2 FQNEAQ. DNA for the CDR3: TGTGCCAGCAGCCTAGACCCCACCGGGGAGCTGTTTTTT. Translating it yields CASSLDPTGELFF.

The chain joins TRBV7-2 to TRBJ2-5; TRBD2 might be the D (6 bases). Between the trimmed V and J ends, which lost 1 base and 3 bases, there was a span of 12 bases. Per the germline V gene, CDR1 is SGHTA and CDR2 is FQGNSA. The CDR3 runs to 15 residues. As DNA, the CDR3 is TGTGCCAGCAGCTTAGATGCTAGCGATGAAGAGACCCAGTACTTC. Residues: CASSLDASDEETQYF.

V and J are TRBV30 and TRBJ2-7; D is perhaps TRBD1 or TRBD2 (5 bases each). Germline assignment: CDR1 GTSNPN and CDR2 SVGIG (reference sequence). This CDR3 region has 14 residues. With 4 bases removed from V and 11 bases from J, the gap between germline ends came to 24 bases. The chain's CDR3 is CAWTEPGTLGKKYF. Here the CDR3 DNA reads TGTGCCTGGACCGAACCCGGGACCCTGGGCAAGAAGTACTTC.

The sample holds a few counts of this clone. This sequence joins TRBV27 and TRBJ1-6; D perhaps matches TRBD1 (6 bases). The ends were cut back, 5 bases at V and 6 bases at J, with 8 bases in the middle. This CDR3 region has 13 residues. Germline V gene data show CDR1 as MNHEY and CDR2 as SMNVEV (reference sequence). The CDR3 region is CASSGQSNSPLHF. The DNA of the CDR3 is TGTGCCAGCAGTGGACAGTCTAATTCACCCCTCCACTTT.

The rearrangement joins TRBV7-9 to TRBJ2-1, with 8 bases lining up with TRBD2. This CDR3 region has 14 residues. J lost 8 bases, V lost 2 bases, and 5 bases had no gene match. Per the germline V gene, CDR1 is SEHNR and CDR2 is FQNEAQ (reference sequence). CDR3 in DNA: TGTGCCAGCAGCTTAACGGGGGGGCTCGATGAGCAGTTCTTC. It codes for CASSLTGGLDEQFF.

The chain joins TRBV4-1 to TRBJ1-3, with 8 nucleotides matching TRBD1. Germline V gene sequence: CDR1 MGHRA, CDR2 YSYEKL. The CDR3 runs to 17 residues. V lost 1 base to trimming and J lost 4 bases; unmatched junction nucleotides: 9. The CDR3 is CASSQGWRRGLGNTIYF. Here the CDR3 DNA reads TGCGCCAGCAGCCAAGGTTGGCGCAGGGGGCTCGGAAACACCATATATTTT.

The J gene is TRBJ2-5, the V gene TRBV4-3; 9 bases align to TRBD1. CDR3 length: 14 amino acids. With 3 bases clipped from V and 6 bases from J, the junction kept 5 bases outside the gene matches. Germline CDR1 is LGHNA and CDR2 is YSLEER. CDR3 bases: TGCGCCAGCAGCCACTCGGGACAGGGCCAGACCCAGTACTTC. This encodes CASSHSGQGQTQYF.

V gene TRBV6-6 combines with J gene TRBJ1-1, with D unresolved. Trimming removed 5 bases from V and 0 bases from J, with 4 bases in between. The germline gives CDR1 MNHNY, CDR2 SVGAGI (reference sequence). This CDR3 region has 12 residues. In DNA form, the CDR3 reads TGTGCCAGCAGTCGGGTGAACACTGAAGCTTTCTTT. It is translated as CASSRVNTEAFF.

V gene TRBV6-1 combines with J gene TRBJ2-7; TRBD2 matches 10 bases. Germline V gene data show CDR1 as MNHNS and CDR2 as SASEGT. J was trimmed by 3 bases and V by 3 bases; bases with no gene match: 11. This CDR3 region has 17 residues. CDR3 coding DNA: TGTGCCAGCAGTGACATGACTAGCGGGTATGTAAACTACGAGCAGTACTTC. This gives the protein CASSDMTSGYVNYEQYF.

V usage is TRBV14 and J usage is TRBJ2-1; D gene ambiguous. V was trimmed by 2 bases and J by 13 bases, leaving 15 bases between them. CDR3 length: 13 amino acids. The V gene's germline CDR1 is SGHDN and CDR2 FVKESK. CDR3 sequence (DNA): TGTGCCAGCAGCCAATCTCTCCGAATTGGTCAGTTCTTC. Protein product: CASSQSLRIGQFF.

This chain uses TRBV10-3 with TRBJ1-1; 7 bases are shared with TRBD1. The CDR3 sequence is 13 residues long. The germline V gene encodes CDR1 ENHRY and CDR2 SYGVKD. With V trimmed by 0 bases and J by 7 bases, 2 bases remained unmatched. As DNA, the CDR3 is TGTGCCATCAGTGAGTCCGGACAGGATGAAGCTTTCTTT. Its protein product is CAISESGQDEAFF.

The CDR3 loop reads CASSFPSGYQETQYF. CDR3 DNA sequence: TGTGCCAGCAGCTTTCCTAGCGGGTACCAAGAGACCCAGTACTTC. The chain uses TRBV7-9 and TRBJ2-5, with 8 bases lining up with TRBD2. CDR1 and CDR2 from the germline V gene are SEHNR and FQNEAQ (reference sequence). With V trimmed by 3 bases and J by 0 bases, 3 bases remained unmatched. The CDR3 spans 15 residues.

This clone is a singleton in its sample. This rearrangement joins TRBV28 to TRBJ2-7; TRBD2 aligns across 8 bases. Germline CDR1 reads MDHEN; CDR2 reads SYDVKM. The CDR3 spans 14 residues. The ends lost 2 bases at V and 2 bases at J; junction bases unmatched: 2. This CDR3 is CASSLTSGPYEQYF. As DNA, the CDR3 is TGTGCCAGCAGTTTAACTAGCGGTCCCTACGAGCAGTACTTC. The full variable domain, with the rest looked up from reference TRBV28 and TRBJ2-7, is DVKVTQSSRYLVKRTGEKVFLECVQDMDHENMFWYRQDPGLGLRLIYFSYDVKMKEKGDIPEGYSVSREKKERFSLILESASTNQTSMYLCASSLTSGPYEQYFGPGTRLTVT.

The rearrangement joins TRBV28 to TRBJ2-3; D gene ambiguous. The germline CDR1 and CDR2 sequences are MDHEN and SYDVKM. V dropped 3 bases and J dropped 10 bases, with 8 bases sitting between them. The length of the CDR3 is 11 residues. This CDR3 reads CASSLRSAQYF. CDR3 sequence (DNA): TGTGCCAGCAGTTTGAGGTCCGCGCAGTATTTT. The full variable domain, completed using reference TRBV28 and TRBJ2-3, is DVKVTQSSRYLVKRTGEKVFLECVQDMDHENMFWYRQDPGLGLRLIYFSYDVKMKEKGDIPEGYSVSREKKERFSLILESASTNQTSMYLCASSLRSAQYFGPGTRLTVL.

The chain uses TRBV5-4 and TRBJ1-2; 7 bases line up with TRBD1. Trimming took 4 bases from V and 8 from J; bases not matched to a gene: 11. Germline V gene sequence: CDR1 SGHNT, CDR2 YYREEE (reference sequence). The CDR3 has 14 amino acids. CDR3 in amino acids: CASSPEGGWDGYTF. CDR3 sequence (DNA): TGTGCCAGCAGCCCGGAAGGGGGCTGGGACGGCTACACCTTC.

This clone was counted only a few times. The chain couples TRBV19 to TRBJ1-5; D gene ambiguous. From germline, CDR1 is LNHDA and CDR2 SQIVND (reference sequence). Trimming stripped 3 bases from V and 7 bases from J, with 13 bases between. The CDR3 runs 14 residues. The CDR3 loop reads CASSIGSIGQPQHF. CDR3 in DNA: TGTGCCAGTAGTATCGGGTCGATAGGACAGCCCCAGCATTTT.

The genes are TRBV7-2 and TRBJ2-5; 11 nucleotides match TRBD2. After removal of 3 bases from V and 4 bases from J, the junction contained 4 bases not matched to a gene. CDR3 length: 15 residues. Germline CDR1 is SGHTA and CDR2 is FQGNSA. CDR3 region: CASSLGLAEGETQYF. The CDR3 DNA sequence: TGTGCCAGCAGCTTGGGACTAGCGGAGGGAGAGACCCAGTACTTC.

This chain connects TRBV4-1 to TRBJ1-1; D call uncertain. CDR1 and CDR2 from the germline V gene are MGHRA and YSYEKL. The CDR3 is 14 residues long. The V gene lost 7 bases and the J gene lost 0 bases, with 12 bases spanning the gap. The CDR3 here is CASKGQILNTEAFF. CDR3 in DNA: TGCGCCAGCAAAGGGCAGATCTTGAACACTGAAGCTTTCTTT.

The chain recombines TRBV5-1 with TRBJ2-7; 11 nucleotides agree with TRBD1. There are 14 residues in the CDR3. Germline CDR1 reads SGHRS; CDR2 reads YFSETQ. Trimming cost V 4 bases and J 2 bases; bases outside gene matches: 2. The CDR3 bases are TGCGCCAGCAGCCGGGACAGGGGGGCCTACGAGCAGTACTTC. Its protein is CASSRDRGAYEQYF.

The chain combines TRBV25-1 with TRBJ2-3; unclear D gene. Germline CDR1 and CDR2: MGHDK and SYGVNS. Between the trimmed V and J ends, which lost 4 bases and 5 bases, there was a span of 16 bases. CDR3 length equals 15 residues. CDR3 sequence reads: CASSVSKRSGDTQYF. The CDR3 bases are TGTGCCAGCAGTGTTTCAAAGCGTTCGGGAGATACGCAGTATTTT.

V usage is TRBV23-1 and J usage is TRBJ2-1; 10 nucleotides match TRBD1. TRBV23-1 qualifies as an ORF whose function is uncertain. The CDR3 length is 16 residues. V was clipped by 0 bases and J by 8 bases; unmatched bases: 7. CDR3 bases: TGCGCCAGCAGTCAATCGCCAGAGACAGGGGGCCATGAGCAGTTCTTC. It yields the protein CASSQSPETGGHEQFF.

The chain links TRBV5-1 to TRBJ2-3, with unresolved D. CDR3 length: 15 residues. Germline V gene data show CDR1 as SGHRS and CDR2 as YFSETQ. The V end lost 1 base, the J end lost 0 bases, and 9 bases lay between the germline ends. The CDR3 region has the DNA TGCGCCAGCAGCTTGCAGCTCGGGAGCACAGATACGCAGTATTTT. Protein product: CASSLQLGSTDTQYF.

V gene TRBV5-1 combines with J gene TRBJ2-1; D might be TRBD1 or TRBD2, each matching 5 bases. Trimming stripped 0 bases from V and 7 bases from J, with 11 bases between. Germline-derived CDR1 and CDR2 are SGHRS and YFSETQ. The CDR3 sequence is 14 residues long. The CDR3 bases are TGCGCCAGCAGCTTGGCGGGGCCCCCAAATGAGCAGTTCTTC. It is translated as CASSLAGPPNEQFF.

This chain uses TRBV28 with TRBJ1-1; D gene ambiguous. Trimming cost V 5 bases and J 0 bases, with 4 bases left between them. Germline V gene sequence: CDR1 MDHEN, CDR2 SYDVKM. This CDR3 spans 12 amino acids. For the CDR3, the DNA is TGTGCCAGCAGTGCGGTGAACACTGAAGCTTTCTTT. Encoded protein: CASSAVNTEAFF.

The J gene is TRBJ2-7, the V gene TRBV7-9; 8 positions match TRBD1. Losses at the gene ends were 6 bases for V and 7 bases for J; bases not matched to a gene: 8. The germline CDR1 and CDR2 sequences are SEHNR and FQNEAQ (reference sequence). CDR3 length: 13 residues. This CDR3 reads CASSIQGAYEQYF. The CDR3 nucleotides read TGTGCCAGCAGTATCCAGGGGGCGTATGAGCAGTACTTC.

The chain carries TRBV7-9 and TRBJ1-1, with D unresolved. Germline CDR1 reads SEHNR; CDR2 reads FQNEAQ (reference sequence). V was shortened by 5 bases and J by 6 bases, with 19 bases between the two germline ends. There are 15 residues in the CDR3. CDR3 residues: CASSQHSGMLAEAFF. CDR3 bases: TGTGCCAGCAGCCAACATAGCGGGATGTTGGCTGAAGCTTTCTTT.

The chain couples TRBV19 to TRBJ1-2; TRBD1 might be the D (6 bases). Germline V lookup: CDR1 LNHDA, CDR2 SQIVND (reference sequence). The CDR3 runs to 14 residues. V lost 3 bases, J lost 2 bases, and 10 bases lay in between. CDR3 residues: CASSIVQGNYGYTF. The DNA for the CDR3 is TGTGCCAGTAGTATCGTCCAGGGGAACTATGGCTACACCTTC.

J is TRBJ2-7 and V is TRBV11-2; TRBD2 matches 8 bases. J gave up 4 bases and V 5 bases, and 10 bases lay outside the gene matches. The CDR3 is made up of 15 amino acids. Germline CDR1 is SGHAT and CDR2 is FQNNGV. The CDR3 DNA follows: TGTGCCAGCAGCCTTGGGGCGGGGGGCCGGTACGAGCAGTACTTC. It yields the protein CASSLGAGGRYEQYF.